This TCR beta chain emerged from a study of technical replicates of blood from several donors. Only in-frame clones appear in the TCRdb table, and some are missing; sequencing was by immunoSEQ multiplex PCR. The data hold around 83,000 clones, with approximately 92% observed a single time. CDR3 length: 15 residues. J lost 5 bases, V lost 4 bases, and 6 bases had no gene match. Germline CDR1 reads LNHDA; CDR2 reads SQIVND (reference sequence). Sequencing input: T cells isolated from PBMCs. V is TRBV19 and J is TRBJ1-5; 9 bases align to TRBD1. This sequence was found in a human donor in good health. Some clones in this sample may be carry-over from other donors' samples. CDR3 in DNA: TGTGCCAGTAGTAAGGGACAGGGCTTTTATCAGCCCCAGCATTTT. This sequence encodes CASSKGQGFYQPQHF.